What follows describes a single T cell receptor (beta chain). No antigen is known for it. This entry belongs to a study of Ad26.COV2.S vaccination and SARS-CoV-2 variants. Study-wide background: Once, or twice with 56 days between doses, Ad26.COV2.S was given intramuscularly.

Study conclusions and caveats: CD8+ and CD4+ T cells specific for spike reportedly responded with substantial breadth after vaccination.

The germline gives CDR1 DFQATT, CDR2 SNEGSKA (reference sequence). The CDR3 totals 14 residues. The V and J ends lost 3 bases and 3 bases respectively, with 12 bases between them. Generated by immunoSEQ multiplex PCR, the TCRdb table keeps only in-frame clones and is missing some. The sample has about 440,000 clones; 90% are singletons. Described treatment: roughly 20 received Ad26.COV2.S at low or high dose, single or two shots; several received placebo; per-sample allocation not given. After the first vaccine or placebo injection, samples were drawn on day 63. It was an adult aged 18-55 years in Boston who was the donor. The administered vaccine (an Ad26 vector) expressed Wuhan-strain SARS-CoV-2 spike.

The V and J genes are TRBV20-1 and TRBJ1-5; possibly TRBD1 for D (6 bases). This specimen was peripheral blood, taken in a trial of Ad26.COV2.S vaccine versus placebo. This TCR was sampled from a person between 18 and 60 years old who received the Ad26.COV2.S COVID-19 vaccine or a placebo. CDR3: CSASPRGVNQPQHF. In nucleotides, the CDR3 is TGCAGTGCTAGTCCCAGGGGTGTCAATCAGCCCCAGCATTTT.